This T cell receptor beta chain was identified during a study of regulatory T cells in long-lasting Graves disease. The overall study: Persistent Graves' disease denoted over 5 years of antithyroid drugs plus positive TSH receptor antibodies.

Arm-PCR of CDR3 regions and iRepertoire HTBI primers were the basis on which TCR beta libraries were built. Each CDR3 protein gets one entry after TCRdb re-called the multiplex PCR reads with MiXCR. Found here are around 430,000 distinct CDR3 sequences, around a fifth of them singletons; the top ten hold roughly 14%. Study findings and constraints: Researchers examined only peripheral blood and not thyroid tissue. Since the sample size was small, accuracy may have been reduced.

The time point here: persistent/refractory GD, antithyroid drugs over 5 years with positive TRAb. There was RNA extracted from PBMCs, and the TCR library was made from it. This clonotype was counted ten times or more. Antigen: not known. The receptor was derived from a female donor with Graves disease. This sample comprised peripheral blood mononuclear cells (PBMCs), obtained when the disease was refractory, from a patient treated with antithyroid drugs.

The CDR3 nucleotides read TGCAGATGCCCGTCGGAGGGAGTGAAGCAGTACTTC. Translation: CRCPSEGVKQYF. V usage is TRBV29-1 and J usage is TRBJ2-7, with D perhaps matching TRBD2 (6 bases). The CDR3 has 12 residues. CDR1 and CDR2 (germline): SQVTM, ANQGSEA.